This TCR beta chain stems from a study of OX40 agonist ivuxolimab in advanced cancers. Study conclusions and caveats: No determination was made of the antigen specificity of the expanded peripheral T cells.

Between the trimmed V and J ends, which lost 4 bases and 8 bases, there was a span of 7 bases. The germline gives CDR1 SGDLS, CDR2 YYNGEE. The CDR3 is 11 residues long. Some clones are missing from TCRdb's copy, which holds only in-frame ones; the method was immunoSEQ multiplex PCR. This table holds some 48,000 clones, around 90% found once. As to this clone: The antigen is unknown.

The TCR originated in an adult with an advanced solid tumor such as melanoma, head and neck, liver or kidney cancer. The starting material was CD4+ or CD8+ T cells sorted from blood, obtained in a trial of the OX40 agonist ivuxolimab. This sequence joins TRBV9 and TRBJ2-1, with D possibly TRBD2 on 5 matching bases. The CDR3 reads CASSHGDEQFF. The CDR3 DNA reads TGTGCCAGCAGCCACGGGGATGAGCAGTTCTTC.